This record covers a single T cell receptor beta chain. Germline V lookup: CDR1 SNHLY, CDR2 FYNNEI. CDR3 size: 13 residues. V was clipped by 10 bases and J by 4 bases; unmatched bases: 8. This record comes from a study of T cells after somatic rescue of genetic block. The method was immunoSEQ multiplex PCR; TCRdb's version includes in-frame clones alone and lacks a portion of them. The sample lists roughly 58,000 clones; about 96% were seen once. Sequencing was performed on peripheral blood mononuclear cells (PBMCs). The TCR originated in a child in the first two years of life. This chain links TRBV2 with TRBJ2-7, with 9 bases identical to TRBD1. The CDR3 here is CATTGTGKYEQYF. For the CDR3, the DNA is TGTGCCACCACCGGGACAGGGAAGTACGAGCAGTACTTC.